The 7 T cell receptor beta chains in this list originate from one sample, sequenced in a study of radiation and T cells in renal cell carcinoma. Stated time point: baseline pretreatment blood. The treatment denotes: 15 Gy SBRT to primary tumor, nephrectomy 4 weeks later. Using immunoSEQ multiplex PCR, the repertoire was profiled, and TCRdb retains in-frame clones only, with some absent. This sample carries 95,000 to 150,000 clones, roughly 85% of them seen once, and the ten largest clones take under 4%. This specimen consisted of blood, obtained from a patient whose treatment included radiotherapy and nephrectomy. These receptors came from a woman between 55 and 75 years old with renal cell carcinoma.

The chain recombines TRBV4-2 with TRBJ2-2; D may correspond to TRBD1 or TRBD2 (5 bases each). The germline V and J ends were trimmed by 0 bases and 3 bases, with 14 bases remaining between them. CDR3 length: 17 residues. CDR1 is LGHNA, CDR2 YNFKEQ, per germline. The CDR3 DNA is TGTGCCAGCAGCCAAGATAACTCCCTGGGGGACACCGGGGAGCTGTTTTTT. Its translation is CASSQDNSLGDTGELFF.

The J gene is TRBJ1-2, the V gene TRBV5-1, with D possibly being TRBD1 (5 bases). V was shortened by 4 bases and J by 3 bases, with 16 bases between the two germline ends. In germline, CDR1 is SGHRS, CDR2 YFSETQ. This CDR3 is 15 amino acids long. As DNA, the CDR3 is TGCGCCAGCAGCCCGAATGCAGGGCACGACTATGGCTACACCTTC. Translated, it gives CASSPNAGHDYGYTF.

This chain connects TRBV15 to TRBJ2-2, with 9 bases that match TRBD2. This CDR3 region has 17 residues. J lost 1 base, V lost 1 base, and 4 bases had no gene match. Germline V gives CDR1 LNHNV, CDR2 YYDKDF (reference sequence). In DNA form, the CDR3 reads TGTGCCACCAGCAGAGCTAGCGGGGCGATGAACACCGGGGAGCTGTTTTTT. Protein: CATSRASGAMNTGELFF.

This clone occurred once. The V gene is TRBV7-8, the J gene TRBJ1-2; TRBD1 is a possible D gene (5 bases). CDR1 SGHVS and CDR2 FQNEAQ come from the germline V gene. V was pared by 1 base and J by 3 bases, with 9 bases between. CDR3 length: 14 amino acids. As DNA, the CDR3 is TGTGCCAGCAGCTTAGGGGTCAGGGACTATGGCTACACCTTC. The encoded protein is CASSLGVRDYGYTF.

The chain is built from TRBV5-1 and TRBJ2-2, with TRBD2 matching 8 bases. Germline CDR1 reads SGHRS; CDR2 reads YFSETQ. The CDR3 extends over 15 amino acids. The ends lost 0 bases at V and 7 bases at J; junction bases unmatched: 5. CDR3 amino acids: CASSLDTSGGGELFF. In nucleotides, the CDR3 is TGCGCCAGCAGCTTGGATACTAGCGGTGGCGGGGAGCTGTTTTTT.

CDR3 in amino acids: CASSPPYSTDTQYF. The CDR3 region has the DNA TGTGCCAGCTCACCACCTTATTCAACAGATACGCAGTATTTT. V gene TRBV18 combines with J gene TRBJ2-3; no definite D call. The V and J ends lost 0 bases and 3 bases respectively, with 7 bases between them. There are 14 residues in the CDR3. Per the germline V gene, CDR1 is KGHSH and CDR2 is LQKENI.

CDR3 in DNA: TGTGCCAGCAGTTTTCTGCAGGGGGCTGCAGATACGCAGTATTTT. Amino acids: CASSFLQGAADTQYF. V usage is TRBV27 and J usage is TRBJ2-3, with 8 positions matching TRBD1. The CDR3 runs 15 residues. The J segment lost 4 bases and the V segment lost 3 bases, leaving 6 bases of the junction unmatched. Germline CDR1 and CDR2: MNHEY and SMNVEV (reference sequence).